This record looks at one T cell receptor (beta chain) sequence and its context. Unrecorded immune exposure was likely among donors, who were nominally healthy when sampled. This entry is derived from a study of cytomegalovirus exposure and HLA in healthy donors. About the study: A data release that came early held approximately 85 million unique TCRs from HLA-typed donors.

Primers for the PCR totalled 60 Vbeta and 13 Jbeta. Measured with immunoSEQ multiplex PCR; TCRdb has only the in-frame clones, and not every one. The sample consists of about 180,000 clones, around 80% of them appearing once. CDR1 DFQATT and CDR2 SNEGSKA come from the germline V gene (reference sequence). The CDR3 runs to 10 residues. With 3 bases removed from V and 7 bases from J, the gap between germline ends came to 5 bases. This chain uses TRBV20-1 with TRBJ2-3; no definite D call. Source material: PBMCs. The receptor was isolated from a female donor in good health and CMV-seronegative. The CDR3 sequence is CSASRNTQYF. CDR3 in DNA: TGCAGTGCTAGTAGAAATACGCAGTATTTT.